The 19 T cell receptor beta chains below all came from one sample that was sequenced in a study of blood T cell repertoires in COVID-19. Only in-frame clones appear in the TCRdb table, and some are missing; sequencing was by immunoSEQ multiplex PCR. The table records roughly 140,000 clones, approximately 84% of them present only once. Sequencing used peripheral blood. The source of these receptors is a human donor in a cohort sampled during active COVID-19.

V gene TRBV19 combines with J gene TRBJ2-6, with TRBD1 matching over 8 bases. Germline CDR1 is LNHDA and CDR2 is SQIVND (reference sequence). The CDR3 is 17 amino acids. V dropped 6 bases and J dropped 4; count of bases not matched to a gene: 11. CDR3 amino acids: CASRSGQGASGANVLTF. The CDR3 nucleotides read TGTGCCAGTAGGTCCGGGCAGGGGGCAAGCGGGGCCAACGTCCTGACTTTC.

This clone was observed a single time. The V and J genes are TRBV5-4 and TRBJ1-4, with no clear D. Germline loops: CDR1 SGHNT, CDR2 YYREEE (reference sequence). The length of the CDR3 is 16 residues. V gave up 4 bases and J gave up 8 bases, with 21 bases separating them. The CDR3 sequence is CASSPGGLGSREKLFF. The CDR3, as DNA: TGTGCCAGCAGCCCTGGAGGTTTGGGGTCTCGGGAAAAACTGTTTTTT.

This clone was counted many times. This chain's CDR3 is CASRYGGSSGNTIYF. DNA for the CDR3: TGCGCCAGCAGGTATGGGGGCTCATCTGGAAACACCATATATTTT. This chain uses TRBV5-1 with TRBJ1-3, with D tentatively TRBD1 (6 bases). The CDR3 sequence is 15 residues long. V shed 5 bases and J shed 1 base, with 13 bases lying between them. Germline-derived CDR1 and CDR2 are SGHRS and YFSETQ.

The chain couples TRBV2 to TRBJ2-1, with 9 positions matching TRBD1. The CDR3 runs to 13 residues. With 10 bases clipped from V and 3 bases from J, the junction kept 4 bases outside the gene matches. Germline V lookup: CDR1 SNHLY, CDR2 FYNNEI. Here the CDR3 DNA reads TGTGCCACCCAGACAGGGGGCTACAATGAGCAGTTCTTC. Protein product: CATQTGGYNEQFF. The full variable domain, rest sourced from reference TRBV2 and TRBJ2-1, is EPEVTQTPSHQVTQMGQEVILRCVPISNHLYFYWYRQILGQKVEFLVSFYNNEISEKSEIFDDQFSVERPDGSNFTLKIRSTKLEDSAMYFCATQTGGYNEQFFGPGTRLTVL.

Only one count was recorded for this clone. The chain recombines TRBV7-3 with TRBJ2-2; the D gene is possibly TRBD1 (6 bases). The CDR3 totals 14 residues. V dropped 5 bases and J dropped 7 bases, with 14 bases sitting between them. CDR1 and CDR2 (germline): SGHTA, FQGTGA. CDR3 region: CASSQGPQDGELFF. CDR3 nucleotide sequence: TGTGCCAGCAGCCAGGGGCCCCAGGACGGGGAGCTGTTTTTT.

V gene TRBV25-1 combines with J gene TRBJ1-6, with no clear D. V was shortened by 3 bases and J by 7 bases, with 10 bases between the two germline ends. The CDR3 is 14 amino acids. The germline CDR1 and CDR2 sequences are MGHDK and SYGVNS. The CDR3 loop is CASSDLGLNSPLHF. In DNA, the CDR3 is TGTGCCAGCAGTGATTTGGGCCTAAATTCACCCCTCCACTTT. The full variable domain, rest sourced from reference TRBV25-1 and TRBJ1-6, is EADIYQTPRYLVIGTGKKITLECSQTMGHDKMYWYQQDPGMELHLIHYSYGVNSTEKGDLSSESTVSRIRTEHFPLTLESARPSHTSQYLCASSDLGLNSPLHFGNGTRLTVT.

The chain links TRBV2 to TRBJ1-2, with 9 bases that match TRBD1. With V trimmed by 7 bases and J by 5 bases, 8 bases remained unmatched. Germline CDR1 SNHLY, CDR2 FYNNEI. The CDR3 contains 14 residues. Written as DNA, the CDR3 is TGTGCCAGCAAAAGTGAACAGGGGGCATATGGCTACACCTTC. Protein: CASKSEQGAYGYTF.

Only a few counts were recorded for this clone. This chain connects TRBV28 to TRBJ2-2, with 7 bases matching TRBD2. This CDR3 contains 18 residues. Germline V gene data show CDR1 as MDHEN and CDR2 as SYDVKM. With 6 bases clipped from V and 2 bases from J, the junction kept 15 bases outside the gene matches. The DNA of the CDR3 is TGTGCCAGCAGACGCCCCTTTGGAGCGGGGATCAACACCGGGGAGCTGTTTTTT. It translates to CASRRPFGAGINTGELFF. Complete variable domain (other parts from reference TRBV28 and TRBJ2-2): DVKVTQSSRYLVKRTGEKVFLECVQDMDHENMFWYRQDPGLGLRLIYFSYDVKMKEKGDIPEGYSVSREKKERFSLILESASTNQTSMYLCASRRPFGAGINTGELFFGEGSRLTVL.

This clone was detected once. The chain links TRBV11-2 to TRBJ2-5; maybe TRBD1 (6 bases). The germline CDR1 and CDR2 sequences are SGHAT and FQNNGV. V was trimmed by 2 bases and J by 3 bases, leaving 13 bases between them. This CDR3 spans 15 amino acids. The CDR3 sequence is CASSLRGGEEETQYF. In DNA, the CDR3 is TGTGCCAGCAGCTTAAGAGGGGGAGAAGAAGAGACCCAGTACTTC.

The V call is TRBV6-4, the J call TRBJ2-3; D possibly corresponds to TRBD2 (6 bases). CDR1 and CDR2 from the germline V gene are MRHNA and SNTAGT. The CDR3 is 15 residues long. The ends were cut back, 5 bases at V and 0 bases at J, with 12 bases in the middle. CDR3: CASSPQAGSTDTQYF. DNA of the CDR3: TGTGCCAGCAGTCCCCAGGCGGGGAGCACAGATACGCAGTATTTT.

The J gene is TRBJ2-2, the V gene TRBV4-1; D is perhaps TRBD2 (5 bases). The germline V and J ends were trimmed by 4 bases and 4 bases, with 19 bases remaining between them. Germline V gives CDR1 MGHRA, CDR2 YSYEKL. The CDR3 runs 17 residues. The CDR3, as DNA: TGCGCCAGCAGCCCATCCGGAGGCCCCCGGGGCACCGGGGAGCTGTTTTTT. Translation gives CASSPSGGPRGTGELFF.

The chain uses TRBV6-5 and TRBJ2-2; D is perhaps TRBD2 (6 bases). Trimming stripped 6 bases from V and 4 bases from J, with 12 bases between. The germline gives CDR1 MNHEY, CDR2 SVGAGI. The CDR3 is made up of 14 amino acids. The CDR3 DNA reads TGTGCCAGCAGATCGCGGGGATCCACCGGGGAGCTGTTTTTT. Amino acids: CASRSRGSTGELFF.

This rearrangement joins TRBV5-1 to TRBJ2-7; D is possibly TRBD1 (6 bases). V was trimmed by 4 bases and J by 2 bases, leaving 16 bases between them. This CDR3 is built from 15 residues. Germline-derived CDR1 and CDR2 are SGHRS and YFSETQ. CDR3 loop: CASSREGGSTYEQYF. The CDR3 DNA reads TGCGCCAGCAGCCGGGAAGGGGGTTCGACCTACGAGCAGTACTTC.

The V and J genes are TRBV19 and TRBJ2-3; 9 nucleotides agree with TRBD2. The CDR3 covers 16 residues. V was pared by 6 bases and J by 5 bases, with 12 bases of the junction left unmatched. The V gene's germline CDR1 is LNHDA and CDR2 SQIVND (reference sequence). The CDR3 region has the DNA TGTGCCAGTAGGTCGCTAGCGGGGTATAAGGTAGATACGCAGTATTTT. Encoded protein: CASRSLAGYKVDTQYF.

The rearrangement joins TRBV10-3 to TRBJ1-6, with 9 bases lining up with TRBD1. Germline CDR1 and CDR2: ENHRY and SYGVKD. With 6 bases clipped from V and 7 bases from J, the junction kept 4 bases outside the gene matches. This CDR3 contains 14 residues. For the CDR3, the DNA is TGTGCCATCAGCGCCGGGACAGGGAATTCACCCCTCCACTTT. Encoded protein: CAISAGTGNSPLHF.

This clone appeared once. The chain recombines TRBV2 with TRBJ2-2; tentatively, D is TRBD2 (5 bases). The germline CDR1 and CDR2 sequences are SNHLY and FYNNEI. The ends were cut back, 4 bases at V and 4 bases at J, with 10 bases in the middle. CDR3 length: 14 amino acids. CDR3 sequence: CASSGSGFTGELFF. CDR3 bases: TGTGCCAGCAGTGGGTCGGGGTTCACCGGGGAGCTGTTTTTT.

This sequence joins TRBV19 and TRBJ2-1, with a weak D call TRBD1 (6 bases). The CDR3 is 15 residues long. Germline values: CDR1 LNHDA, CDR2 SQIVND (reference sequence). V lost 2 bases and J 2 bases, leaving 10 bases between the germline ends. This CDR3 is CASSISRGAYNEQFF. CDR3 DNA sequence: TGTGCCAGTAGTATAAGCAGGGGCGCCTACAATGAGCAGTTCTTC. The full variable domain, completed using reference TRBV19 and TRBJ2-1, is DGGITQSPKYLFRKEGQNVTLSCEQNLNHDAMYWYRQDPGQGLRLIYYSQIVNDFQKGDIAEGYSVSREKKESFPLTVTSAQKNPTAFYLCASSISRGAYNEQFFGPGTRLTVL.

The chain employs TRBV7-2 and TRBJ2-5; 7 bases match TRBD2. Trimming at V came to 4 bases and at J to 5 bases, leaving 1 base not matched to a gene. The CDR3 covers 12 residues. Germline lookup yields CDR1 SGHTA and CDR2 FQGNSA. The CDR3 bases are TGTGCCAGCAGCTGGGGGGGGGAGACCCAGTACTTC. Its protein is CASSWGGETQYF.

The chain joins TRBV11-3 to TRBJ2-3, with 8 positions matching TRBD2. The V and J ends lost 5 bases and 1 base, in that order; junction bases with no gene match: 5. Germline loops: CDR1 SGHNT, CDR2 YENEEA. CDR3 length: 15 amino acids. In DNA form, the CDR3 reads TGTGCCAGCAGCCGACGGGGACTAGGCACAGATACGCAGTATTTT. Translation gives CASSRRGLGTDTQYF. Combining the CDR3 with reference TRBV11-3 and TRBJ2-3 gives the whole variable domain EAGVVQSPRYKIIEKKQPVAFWCNPISGHNTLYWYLQNLGQGPELLIRYENEEAVDDSQLPKDRFSAERLKGVDSTLKIQPAELGDSAVYLCASSRRGLGTDTQYFGPGTRLTVL.